This section outlines one T cell receptor (beta chain) sequence together with its context. The data are from a study of TIL therapy for anti-PD-1-resistant metastatic lung cancer. Sequencing used immunoSEQ v3. The method was immunoSEQ multiplex PCR; TCRdb's version includes in-frame clones alone and lacks a portion of them. The sample lists about 45,000 clones, roughly 78% occurring once. This CDR3 contains 15 residues. Per the germline V gene, CDR1 is SGHDT and CDR2 is YYEEEE. V was cut by 2 bases and J by 1 base, with 13 bases left in between. As to time point: pre-treatment sample, taken before nivolumab and TIL therapy.

The receptor was isolated from a man in his 70s with non-small cell lung cancer. V gene TRBV5-6 combines with J gene TRBJ2-7, with D perhaps matching TRBD1 (5 bases). This specimen was blood, taken at baseline. The CDR3 coding sequence is TGTGCCAGCAGCTTTTTAACAGGATGGTCCTACGAGCAGTACTTC. This gives the protein CASSFLTGWSYEQYF. Full variable domain (missing parts from reference TRBV5-6 and TRBJ2-7): DAGVTQSPTHLIKTRGQQVTLRCSPKSGHDTVSWYQQALGQGPQFIFQYYEEEERQRGNFPDRFSGHQFPNYSSELNVNALLLGDSALYLCASSFLTGWSYEQYFGPGTRLTVT.